These 4 T cell receptor beta chains were sequenced from one sample in a study of blood T cell repertoires in COVID-19. Here immunoSEQ multiplex PCR was the method, and the copy in TCRdb shows in-frame clones only, minus some. The sample holds around 100,000 clones, 84% seen once. The specimen was peripheral blood. These receptor sequences come from a man aged 55 to 70 with acute or convalescent COVID-19.

The chain carries TRBV7-9 and TRBJ1-2; D may be TRBD1 (6 bases). Trimming took off 4 bases at V and 3 bases at J, with 15 bases between the two ends. The germline gives CDR1 SEHNR, CDR2 FQNEAQ (reference sequence). The CDR3 totals 15 residues. This CDR3 is CASSSDSRLYYGYTF. The DNA for the CDR3 is TGTGCCAGCAGCTCGGACAGCCGATTATACTATGGCTACACCTTC.

The gene calls are TRBV6-2 or TRBV6-3 and TRBJ1-2; D gene unclear. The CDR3 spans 11 residues. The germline V and J ends were trimmed by 6 bases and 12 bases, with 14 bases remaining between them. CDR1 and CDR2 from the germline V gene are MNHEY and SVGEGT. The CDR3, as DNA: TGTGCCAGCAGCCCTCATGTGGGCCACACCTTC. Translated, it gives CASSPHVGHTF.

This clone was seen a few times. This chain links TRBV7-6 with TRBJ2-7, with D possibly TRBD1 on 6 matching bases. V gave up 1 base and J gave up 5 bases, with 15 bases separating them. This CDR3 is 15 amino acids long. Germline CDR1 SGHVS, CDR2 FNYEAQ. The CDR3 bases are TGTGCCAGCAGCTTAGAGGGGAACAGGGTCCACGAGCAGTACTTC. Encoded protein: CASSLEGNRVHEQYF. The full variable domain, completed using reference TRBV7-6 and TRBJ2-7, is GAGVSQSPRYKVTKRGQDVALRCDPISGHVSLYWYRQALGQGPEFLTYFNYEAQQDKSGLPNDRFSAERPEGSISTLTIQRTEQRDSAMYRCASSLEGNRVHEQYFGPGTRLTVT.

The chain has TRBV11-1 and TRBJ2-1; 10 nucleotides align to TRBD2. The CDR3 sequence is 15 residues long. In germline, CDR1 is SGHAT, CDR2 FQDESV (reference sequence). With V trimmed by 0 bases and J by 10 bases, 6 bases remained unmatched. In DNA form, the CDR3 reads TGTGCCAGCAGCTTAGCTAGCGGGGGGACGGGAGAGCAGTTCTTC. Amino acids: CASSLASGGTGEQFF.